The source of this T cell receptor beta chain is a study of T cell repertoires and HLA-DP antigens. At the level of the study: A couple of male donors and one female donor spanned ages 18-to-29 through 60-to-69.

Points from the study as a whole: Responder cells were total CD4+ cells with a HeLa antigen-presenting system.

The primer mix covered 54 TRBV segments and 13 TRBJ segments. Some clones are missing from TCRdb's copy, which holds only in-frame ones; the method was immunoSEQ multiplex PCR. Of 90,000 to 130,000 clones listed, around 93% were seen once; the top ten hold approximately 0.29%. Notes on this clone: The antigen remains undetermined.

Negative selection yielded untouched CD4+ T cells of average about 98% purity. Germline V gene sequence: CDR1 MDHEN, CDR2 SYDVKM. The CDR3 has 15 residues. V was pared by 4 bases and J by 4 bases, with 7 bases of the junction left unmatched. The sequencing input was CD4+ T cells from PBMCs. This clonotype was obtained from a woman younger than 30 in good health and CMV-seronegative. This chain connects TRBV28 to TRBJ1-1; 9 bases agree with TRBD1. Here the CDR3 reads CASSSPQGASTEAFF. Here the CDR3 DNA reads TGTGCCAGCAGTTCCCCACAGGGGGCTAGCACTGAAGCTTTCTTT. The variable domain in full, completed from reference TRBV28 and TRBJ1-1, reads DVKVTQSSRYLVKRTGEKVFLECVQDMDHENMFWYRQDPGLGLRLIYFSYDVKMKEKGDIPEGYSVSREKKERFSLILESASTNQTSMYLCASSSPQGASTEAFFGQGTRLTVV.